The sequence of this T cell receptor beta chain was determined in a study of blood T cells in healthy people across ages. Notes on the study in general: One million T cells yielded diversity estimates that were considered underestimates.

V lost 4 bases and J lost 4; bases outside the gene matches: 10. This CDR3 is 16 amino acids long. CDR1 MGHRA and CDR2 YSYEKL come from the germline V gene. Isolation per sample recovered at least 7 million PBMCs. Concerning this clonotype itself: What it binds is unknown.

A J-beta primer mix and a sample-barcoded 5' primer were used in a second PCR of roughly 7 to 12 cycles. TCRdb analysed the 5' RACE reads with MiXCR anew, one entry per CDR3 protein. This sample has roughly 680,000 distinct CDR3 sequences, with around 48% found just once. Source material: blood. The rearrangement uses TRBV4-1 and TRBJ2-7; the match to TRBD2 covers 10 bases. This sequence was found in a woman aged 55-75 years in good health. Here the CDR3 DNA reads TGCGCCAGCAGCCTCCGGCTAGCGGGAGTAGCGTACGAGCAGTACTTC. Protein sequence: CASSLRLAGVAYEQYF.